The TCR beta chain described here comes from a study of Graves' ophthalmopathy and Graves' hyperthyroidism. Study findings and constraints: Discrimination between ophthalmopathy and stable hyperthyroidism by a 13-signature model showed 87.88% sensitivity and about 81% specificity.

Amplification of TCR beta CDR3 regions used RNA transcripts. An initial RT-PCR round employing HTBI primers preceded a second-round multiplex PCR. TCRdb redid the calling of the multiplex PCR reads with MiXCR, one entry per CDR3 protein. The sample yields about 400,000 distinct CDR3 sequences, about 18% seen once. The germline V gene encodes CDR1 SGHTA and CDR2 FQGNSA. V lost 5 bases to trimming and J lost 4 bases, with 17 bases between them. The CDR3 totals 15 residues. This clonotype was recorded many times. Its antigen is still unknown. A duration under 3 months, NOSPECS ≥4, CAS ≥3 and moderate-to-severe activity characterized the donors with ophthalmopathy. Other autoimmune diseases, uncontrolled infections, pregnancy or lactation excluded patients from enrollment. A volume of 9.5 to 10 ml of fresh peripheral blood supplied the PBMCs.

Specimen: peripheral blood. This TCR was sampled from a woman under 30 with Graves' ophthalmopathy. J is TRBJ1-2 and V is TRBV7-2; the D gene is possibly TRBD1 (6 bases). CDR3 residues: CASSEGGDWSYGYTF. CDR3 bases: TGTGCCAGCAGCGAAGGGGGGGATTGGAGCTATGGCTACACCTTC.